The entry below gives a single T cell receptor (beta chain) sequence along with its context. This record comes from a study of blood T cell repertoires in COVID-19. Study information: Spain, Italy and the United States supplied samples that represented acute and convalescent COVID-19. The cDNA or gDNA used as material had been derived from T cells, B-cell-depleted T cells, or PBMCs.

This CDR3 region has 16 residues. Germline V gene lookup returns CDR1 MGHRA and CDR2 YSYEKL. The V gene lost 1 base and the J gene lost 0 bases, with 13 bases spanning the gap. In the authors' workflow: Amplification from reference gene primers served as the basis for estimated nucleated cell counts. Method: immunoSEQ multiplex PCR; TCRdb's copy keeps in-frame clones and lacks some. The D gene and trimming were derived from the DNA, and the V and J assignments and clone size from that table. The table includes about 180,000 clones, 80% to 90% detected once. The gene calls are TRBV4-1 and TRBJ2-7, with D hard to call. The source of this sequence is a man aged 18 to 30 who had recovered from COVID-19. The sequenced sample consisted of peripheral blood. The CDR3 bases are TGCGCCAGCAGCCAAGGAACTTTCATGAGCTCCTACGAGCAGTACTTC. Translated: CASSQGTFMSSYEQYF.